This T cell receptor beta chain emerged from a study of blood T cell repertoires in COVID-19. The wider study: T cells, B-cell-depleted T cells, or PBMCs supplied cDNA or gDNA.

CDR1 SNHLY and CDR2 FYNNEI come from the germline V gene. Deletions cut 7 bases from V and 7 bases from J, with 16 bases between. This CDR3 is 13 amino acids long. As processed by the authors: Counts of nucleated cells, estimated from reference gene primer amplification, were obtained. Only in-frame clones appear in the TCRdb table, and some are missing; sequencing was by immunoSEQ multiplex PCR. V and J calls and clone size follow that table, whereas D and trimming were derived from the DNA. Found here are some 200,000 clones, approximately 83% of them singletons; the top ten hold 6.5% to 9.5%. V and J are TRBV2 and TRBJ2-5; D possibly corresponds to TRBD1 (5 bases). The sequencing input was PBMCs or T cells enriched from blood (not recorded which). The receptor was derived from a man between 35 and 55 years old who had recovered from COVID-19. CDR3 amino acids: CASKMEIQGTQYF. As DNA, the CDR3 is TGTGCCAGCAAAATGGAGATTCAGGGGACCCAGTACTTC.